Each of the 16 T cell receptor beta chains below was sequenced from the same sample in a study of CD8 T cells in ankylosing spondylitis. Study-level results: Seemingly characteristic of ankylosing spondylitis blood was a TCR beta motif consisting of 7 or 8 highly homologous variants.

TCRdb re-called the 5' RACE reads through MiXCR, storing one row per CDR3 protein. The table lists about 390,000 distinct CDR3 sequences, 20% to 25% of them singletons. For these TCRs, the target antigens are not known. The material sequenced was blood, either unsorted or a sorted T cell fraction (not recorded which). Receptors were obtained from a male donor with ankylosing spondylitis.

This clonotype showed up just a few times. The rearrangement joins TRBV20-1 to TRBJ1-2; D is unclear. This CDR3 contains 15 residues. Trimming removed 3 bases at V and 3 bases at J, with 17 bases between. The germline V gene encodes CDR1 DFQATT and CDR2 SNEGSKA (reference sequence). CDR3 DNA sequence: TGCAGTGCTAGTATCGCGAGAGCCGTAGACTATGGCTACACCTTC. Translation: CSASIARAVDYGYTF.

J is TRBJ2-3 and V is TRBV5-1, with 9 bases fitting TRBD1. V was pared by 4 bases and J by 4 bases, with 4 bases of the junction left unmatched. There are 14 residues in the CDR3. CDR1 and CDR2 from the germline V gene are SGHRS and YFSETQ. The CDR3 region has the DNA TGCGCCAGCAGCCCGGACAGGGGTCCAGATACGCAGTATTTT. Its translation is CASSPDRGPDTQYF.

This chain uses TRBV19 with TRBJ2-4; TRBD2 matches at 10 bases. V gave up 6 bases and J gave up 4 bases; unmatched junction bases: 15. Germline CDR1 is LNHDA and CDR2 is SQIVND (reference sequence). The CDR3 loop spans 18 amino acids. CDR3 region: CASSPEGTGLASKNIQYF. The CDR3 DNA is TGTGCCAGTAGCCCAGAGGGGACGGGACTAGCGTCTAAAAACATTCAGTACTTC.

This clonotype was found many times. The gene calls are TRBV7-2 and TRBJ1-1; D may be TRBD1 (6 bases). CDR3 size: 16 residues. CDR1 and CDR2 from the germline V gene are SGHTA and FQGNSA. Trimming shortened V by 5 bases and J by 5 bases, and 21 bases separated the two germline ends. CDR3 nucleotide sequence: TGTGCCAGCAGCCGCTTCCCTCGGGGGGCGCGTACTGAAGCTTTCTTT. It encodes CASSRFPRGARTEAFF.

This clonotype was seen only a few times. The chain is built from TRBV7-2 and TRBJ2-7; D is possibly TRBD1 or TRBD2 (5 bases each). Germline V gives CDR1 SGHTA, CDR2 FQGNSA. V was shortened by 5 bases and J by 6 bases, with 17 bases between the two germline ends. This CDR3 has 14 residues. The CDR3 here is CASSRDPSSFEQYF. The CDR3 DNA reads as TGTGCCAGCAGCCGGGACCCCTCTAGCTTCGAGCAGTACTTC.

CDR3 DNA sequence: TGTGCCAGCAGTGCCGGACAGGCCATTCCGTTAACAGATACGCAGTATTTT. The encoded protein is CASSAGQAIPLTDTQYF. The chain recombines TRBV6-1 with TRBJ2-3; 7 bases agree with TRBD1. Germline V gene lookup returns CDR1 MNHNS and CDR2 SASEGT. J was trimmed by 3 bases and V by 4 bases; bases with no gene match: 13. CDR3 length: 17 amino acids.

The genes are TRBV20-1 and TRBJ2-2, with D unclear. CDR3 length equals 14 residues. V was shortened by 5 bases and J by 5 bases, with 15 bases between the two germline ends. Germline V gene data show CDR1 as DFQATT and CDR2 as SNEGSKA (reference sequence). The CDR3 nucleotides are TGCAGTGCTCCCCGTTCGGCGCGAACCGGGGAGCTGTTTTTT. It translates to CSAPRSARTGELFF.

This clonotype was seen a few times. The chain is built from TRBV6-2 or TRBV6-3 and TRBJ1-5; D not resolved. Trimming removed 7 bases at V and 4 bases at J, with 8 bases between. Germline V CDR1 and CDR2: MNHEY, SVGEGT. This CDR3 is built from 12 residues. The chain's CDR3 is CASTIPNQPQHF. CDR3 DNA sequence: TGTGCCAGCACCATCCCAAATCAGCCCCAGCATTTT.

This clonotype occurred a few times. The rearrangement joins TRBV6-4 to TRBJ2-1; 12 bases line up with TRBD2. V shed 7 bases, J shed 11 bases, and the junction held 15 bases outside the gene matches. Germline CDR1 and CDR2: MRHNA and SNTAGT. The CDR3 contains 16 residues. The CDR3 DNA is TGTGCCAGCAAGATGGGACTAGCGGGCCCAACCACCCAGCAGTTCTTC. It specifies CASKMGLAGPTTQQFF.

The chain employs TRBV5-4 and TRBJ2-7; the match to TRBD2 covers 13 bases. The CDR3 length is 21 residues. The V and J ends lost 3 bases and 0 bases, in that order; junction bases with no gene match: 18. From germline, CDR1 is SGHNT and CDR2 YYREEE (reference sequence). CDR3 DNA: TGTGCCAGCAGCTGGGGAGCCTGGGGGATAGGGACTAGCGGGACCTCCTACGAGCAGTACTTC. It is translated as CASSWGAWGIGTSGTSYEQYF.

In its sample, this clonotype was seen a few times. In DNA form, the CDR3 reads TGCAGCATGCTAGGACAGGTCAATCAGCCCCAGCATTTT. Translating it yields CSMLGQVNQPQHF. V usage is TRBV20-1 and J usage is TRBJ1-5, with TRBD1 matching over 7 bases. The CDR3 covers 13 residues. In germline, CDR1 is DFQATT, CDR2 SNEGSKA (reference sequence).

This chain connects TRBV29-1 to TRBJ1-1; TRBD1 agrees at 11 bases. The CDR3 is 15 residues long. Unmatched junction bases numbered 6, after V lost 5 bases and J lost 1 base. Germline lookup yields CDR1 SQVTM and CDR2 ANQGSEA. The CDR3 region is CSVLPGTGGNTEAFF. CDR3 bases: TGCAGCGTTCTTCCAGGGACAGGGGGGAACACTGAAGCTTTCTTT.

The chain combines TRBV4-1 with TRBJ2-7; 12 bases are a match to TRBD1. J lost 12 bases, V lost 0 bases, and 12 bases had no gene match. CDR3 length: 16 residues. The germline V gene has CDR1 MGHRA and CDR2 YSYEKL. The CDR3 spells CASSQDLQGTGGASYF. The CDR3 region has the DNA TGCGCCAGCAGCCAAGATCTACAAGGGACAGGGGGCGCGTCGTACTTC.

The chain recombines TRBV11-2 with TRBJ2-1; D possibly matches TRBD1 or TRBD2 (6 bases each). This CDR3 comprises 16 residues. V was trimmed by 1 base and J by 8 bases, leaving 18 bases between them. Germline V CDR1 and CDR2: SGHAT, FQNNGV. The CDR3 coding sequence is TGTGCCAGCAGCTTAGTGGTCCTCGCGGAGGGGGATGAGCAGTTCTTC. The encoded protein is CASSLVVLAEGDEQFF.

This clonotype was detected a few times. The CDR3 nucleotides read TGTGCCAGCAGCTTACTCAGGGGGGCCGATGGCTACACCTTC. This sequence encodes CASSLLRGADGYTF. This chain links TRBV7-9 with TRBJ1-2, with TRBD1 identical over 7 bases. With V trimmed by 2 bases and J by 6 bases, 6 bases remained unmatched. CDR3 length equals 14 residues. Germline values: CDR1 SEHNR, CDR2 FQNEAQ (reference sequence).

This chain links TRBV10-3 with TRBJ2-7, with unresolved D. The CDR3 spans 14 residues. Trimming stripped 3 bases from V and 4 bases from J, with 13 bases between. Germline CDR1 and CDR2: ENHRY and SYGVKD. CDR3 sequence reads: CAISDGQSGYEQYF. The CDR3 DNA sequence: TGTGCCATCAGTGATGGGCAGAGTGGATACGAGCAGTACTTC.